Below, 3 T cell receptor beta chains from the same sample are listed, as sequenced in a study of T-cell memory formation after mild COVID-19. TCRdb recomputed calls from the 5' RACE reads with MiXCR, one row per CDR3 protein. The sample yields about 560,000 distinct CDR3 sequences, approximately 15% seen once. Source material: PBMCs or a T cell subset sorted from them (not recorded which). Receptors were obtained from an adult woman who had mild COVID-19 (a few samples of this study predate the infection). Cell type and time point are not known.

V and J are TRBV18 and TRBJ2-7; 9 bases fit TRBD1. Germline V CDR1 and CDR2: KGHSH, LQKENI. Trimming removed 3 bases from V and 5 bases from J; junction bases left unmatched: 20. The CDR3 runs 19 residues. This chain's CDR3 is CASSPDLLPRTGVTNEQYF. In nucleotides, the CDR3 is TGTGCCAGCTCACCGGACTTGCTCCCTCGGACAGGGGTCACCAACGAGCAGTACTTC.

The chain is built from TRBV12-3 or TRBV12-4 and TRBJ2-1; 8 bases align to TRBD1. The CDR3 loop spans 15 amino acids. J gave up 3 bases and V 3 bases, and 4 bases lay outside the gene matches. The chain's CDR3 is CASSFRTGNYNEQFF. The CDR3 DNA follows: TGTGCCAGCAGTTTTCGGACAGGGAACTACAATGAGCAGTTCTTC.

Written as DNA, the CDR3 is TGCAGCGTTGAGGGCGGGGGCGTTGGAAACACCGGGGAGCTGTTTTTT. Its protein product is CSVEGGGVGNTGELFF. V and J are TRBV29-1 and TRBJ2-2; possible D gene TRBD2, 7 bases. With 3 bases removed from V and 2 bases from J, the gap between germline ends came to 16 bases. CDR1 SQVTM and CDR2 ANQGSEA come from the germline V gene. This CDR3 spans 16 amino acids.